Below, one TCR beta chain is given with its context. The sample comes from a study of blood T cell repertoires in COVID-19. Per the study methods: Reference gene primer amplification gave nucleated cell count estimates. Clones were read by immunoSEQ multiplex PCR, and TCRdb kept only the in-frame ones, dropping some. The DNA gave D and trimming, while V, J and clone size come from that table. The table shows some 300,000 clones, with 90% occurring only once. The germline V and J ends were trimmed by 2 bases and 0 bases, with 15 bases remaining between them. This CDR3 comprises 17 residues. Germline V CDR1 and CDR2: SGHTA, FQGNSA.

This chain joins TRBV7-2 and TRBJ2-3; TRBD2 might be the D (5 bases). The sequence came from a woman aged 40 to 55 with COVID-19, enrolled during active disease. The source material was peripheral blood. The CDR3 reads CASSLKRLRVSTDTQYF. CDR3 sequence (DNA): TGTGCCAGCAGCTTAAAGCGGTTGCGGGTTAGCACAGATACGCAGTATTTT.